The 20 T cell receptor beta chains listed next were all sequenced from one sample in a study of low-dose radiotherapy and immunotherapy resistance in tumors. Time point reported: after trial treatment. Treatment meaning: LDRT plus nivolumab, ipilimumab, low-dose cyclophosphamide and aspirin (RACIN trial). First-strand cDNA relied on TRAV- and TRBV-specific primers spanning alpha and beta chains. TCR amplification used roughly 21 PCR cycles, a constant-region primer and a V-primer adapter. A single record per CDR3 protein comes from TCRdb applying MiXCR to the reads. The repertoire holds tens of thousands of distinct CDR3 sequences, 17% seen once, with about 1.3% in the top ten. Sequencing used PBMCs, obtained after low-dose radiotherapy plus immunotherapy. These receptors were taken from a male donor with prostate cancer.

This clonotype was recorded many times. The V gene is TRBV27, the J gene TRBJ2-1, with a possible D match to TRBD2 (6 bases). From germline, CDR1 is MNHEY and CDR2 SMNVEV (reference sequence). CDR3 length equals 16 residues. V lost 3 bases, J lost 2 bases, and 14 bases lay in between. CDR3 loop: CASSFGLAFTYNEQFF. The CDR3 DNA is TGTGCCAGCAGTTTTGGGCTAGCGTTTACCTACAATGAGCAGTTCTTC.

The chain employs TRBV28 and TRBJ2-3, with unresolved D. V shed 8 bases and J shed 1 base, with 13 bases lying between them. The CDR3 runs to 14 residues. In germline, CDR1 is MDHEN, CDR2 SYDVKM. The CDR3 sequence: CASVEAGRTDTQYF. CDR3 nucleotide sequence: TGTGCCAGCGTCGAAGCTGGGCGCACAGATACGCAGTATTTT.

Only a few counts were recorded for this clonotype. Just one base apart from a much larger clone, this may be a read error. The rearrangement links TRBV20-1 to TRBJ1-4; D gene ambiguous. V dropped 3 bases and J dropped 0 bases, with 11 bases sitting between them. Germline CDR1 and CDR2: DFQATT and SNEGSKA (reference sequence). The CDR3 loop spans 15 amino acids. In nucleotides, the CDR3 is TGCAGTGCTAGTATTTCAGTGTCAACTAATGAAAAACTGTTTTTT. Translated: CSASISVSTNEKLFF.

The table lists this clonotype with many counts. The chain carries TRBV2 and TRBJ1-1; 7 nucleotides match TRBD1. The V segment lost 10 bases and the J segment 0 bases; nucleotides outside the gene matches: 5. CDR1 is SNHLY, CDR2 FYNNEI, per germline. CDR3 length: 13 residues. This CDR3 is CANTQGVNTEAFF. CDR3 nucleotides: TGTGCCAACACCCAGGGGGTGAACACTGAAGCTTTCTTT.

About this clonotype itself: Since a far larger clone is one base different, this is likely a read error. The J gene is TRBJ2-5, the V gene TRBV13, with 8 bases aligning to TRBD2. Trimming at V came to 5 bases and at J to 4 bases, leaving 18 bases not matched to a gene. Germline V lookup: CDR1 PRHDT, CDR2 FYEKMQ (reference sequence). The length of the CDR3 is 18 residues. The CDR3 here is CASSLPRGVAGNAETQYF. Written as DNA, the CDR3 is TGTGCCAGCAGCCTCCCCCGGGGCGTAGCGGGAAACGCAGAGACCCAGTACTTC.

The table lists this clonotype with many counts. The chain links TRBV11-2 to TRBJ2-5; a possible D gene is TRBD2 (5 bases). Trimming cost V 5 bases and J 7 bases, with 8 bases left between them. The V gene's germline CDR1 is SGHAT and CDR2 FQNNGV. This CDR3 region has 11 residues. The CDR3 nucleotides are TGTGCCAGCAGCCCTGAGGGGACCCAGTACTTC. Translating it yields CASSPEGTQYF.

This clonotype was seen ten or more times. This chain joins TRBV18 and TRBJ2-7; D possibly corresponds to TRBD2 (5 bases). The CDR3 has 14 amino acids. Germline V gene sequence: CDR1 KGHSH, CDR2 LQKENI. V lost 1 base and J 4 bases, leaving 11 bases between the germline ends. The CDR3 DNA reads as TGTGCCAGCTCACCACGAGGGCCCGTTTACGAGCAGTACTTC. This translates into CASSPRGPVYEQYF.

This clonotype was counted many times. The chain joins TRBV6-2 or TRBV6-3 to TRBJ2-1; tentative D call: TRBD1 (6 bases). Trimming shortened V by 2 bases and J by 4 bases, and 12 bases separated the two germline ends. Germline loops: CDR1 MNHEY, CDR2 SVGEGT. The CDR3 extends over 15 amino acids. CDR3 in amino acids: CASSYAGQFYNEQFF. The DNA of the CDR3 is TGTGCCAGCAGTTACGCAGGACAGTTTTACAATGAGCAGTTCTTC.

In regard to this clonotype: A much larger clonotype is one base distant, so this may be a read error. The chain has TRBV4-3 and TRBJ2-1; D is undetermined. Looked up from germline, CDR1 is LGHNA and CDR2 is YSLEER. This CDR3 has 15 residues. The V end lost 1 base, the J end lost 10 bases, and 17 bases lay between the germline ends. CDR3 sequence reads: CASSQAKQSPYEQFF. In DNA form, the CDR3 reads TGCGCCAGCAGCCAAGCAAAACAGAGTCCATACGAGCAGTTCTTC.

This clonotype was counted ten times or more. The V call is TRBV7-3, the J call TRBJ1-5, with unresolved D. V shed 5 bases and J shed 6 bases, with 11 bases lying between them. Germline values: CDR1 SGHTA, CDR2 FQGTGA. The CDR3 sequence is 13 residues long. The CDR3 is CASSEGPRQPQHF. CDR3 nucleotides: TGTGCCAGCAGCGAGGGCCCCCGTCAGCCCCAGCATTTT.

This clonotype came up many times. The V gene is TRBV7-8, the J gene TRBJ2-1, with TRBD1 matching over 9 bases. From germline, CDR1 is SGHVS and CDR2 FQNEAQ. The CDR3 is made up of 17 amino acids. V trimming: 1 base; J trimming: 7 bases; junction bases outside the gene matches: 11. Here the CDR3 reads CASSLGIGTGLSNEQFF. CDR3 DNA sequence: TGTGCCAGCAGCTTAGGGATCGGGACAGGGTTATCGAATGAGCAGTTCTTC.

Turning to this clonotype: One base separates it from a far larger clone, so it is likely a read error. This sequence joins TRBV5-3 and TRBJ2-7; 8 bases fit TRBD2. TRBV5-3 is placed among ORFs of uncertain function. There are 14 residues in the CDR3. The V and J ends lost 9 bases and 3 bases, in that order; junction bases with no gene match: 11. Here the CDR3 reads CANAPRGADYEQYF. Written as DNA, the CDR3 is TGTGCCAACGCCCCGCGGGGGGCAGACTACGAGCAGTACTTC.

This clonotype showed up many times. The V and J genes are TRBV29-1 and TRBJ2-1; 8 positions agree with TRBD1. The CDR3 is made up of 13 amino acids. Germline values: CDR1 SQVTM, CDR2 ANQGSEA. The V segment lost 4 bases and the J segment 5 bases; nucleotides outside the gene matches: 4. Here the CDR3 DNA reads TGCAGCGTTGCCCGACAGGGGAACAATGAGCAGTTCTTC. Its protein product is CSVARQGNNEQFF.

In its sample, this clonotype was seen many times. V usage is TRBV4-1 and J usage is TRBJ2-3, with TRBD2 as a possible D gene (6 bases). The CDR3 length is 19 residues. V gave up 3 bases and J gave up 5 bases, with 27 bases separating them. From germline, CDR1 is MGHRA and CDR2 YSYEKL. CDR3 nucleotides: TGCGCCAGCAGCCATCGCGGGGTGGGGCGGGACGGGGTTGGAGATACGCAGTATTTT. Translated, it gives CASSHRGVGRDGVGDTQYF.

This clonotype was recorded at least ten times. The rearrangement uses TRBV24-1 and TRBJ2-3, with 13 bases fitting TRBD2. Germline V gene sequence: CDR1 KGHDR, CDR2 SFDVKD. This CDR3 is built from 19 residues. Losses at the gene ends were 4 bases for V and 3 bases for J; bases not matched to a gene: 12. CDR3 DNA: TGTGCCACCAGTGACAAATGGACTAGCGGGAGTAGACTTACAGATACGCAGTATTTT. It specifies CATSDKWTSGSRLTDTQYF.

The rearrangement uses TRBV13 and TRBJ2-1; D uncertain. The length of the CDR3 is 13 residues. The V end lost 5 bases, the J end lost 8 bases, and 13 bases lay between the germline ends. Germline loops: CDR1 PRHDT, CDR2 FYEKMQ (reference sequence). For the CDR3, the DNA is TGTGCCAGCAGCCCCTCTGCGAGAGATGAGCAGTTCTTC. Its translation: CASSPSARDEQFF.

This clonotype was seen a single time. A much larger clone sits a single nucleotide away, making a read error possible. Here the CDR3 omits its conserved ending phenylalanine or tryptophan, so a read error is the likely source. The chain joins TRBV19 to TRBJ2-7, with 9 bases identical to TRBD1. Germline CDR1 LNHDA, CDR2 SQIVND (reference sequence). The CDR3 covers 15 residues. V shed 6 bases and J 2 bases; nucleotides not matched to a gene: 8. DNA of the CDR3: TGTGCCAGTAGATCTGCCGGGACAGGGACCTACGAGCAGTACTGC. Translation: CASRSAGTGTYEQYC.

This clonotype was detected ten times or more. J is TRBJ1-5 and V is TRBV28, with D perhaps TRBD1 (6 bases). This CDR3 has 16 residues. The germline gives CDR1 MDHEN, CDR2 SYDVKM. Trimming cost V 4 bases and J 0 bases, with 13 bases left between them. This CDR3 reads CASSSWDIPSNQPQHF. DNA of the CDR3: TGTGCCAGCAGTTCGTGGGACATACCTAGCAATCAGCCCCAGCATTTT.

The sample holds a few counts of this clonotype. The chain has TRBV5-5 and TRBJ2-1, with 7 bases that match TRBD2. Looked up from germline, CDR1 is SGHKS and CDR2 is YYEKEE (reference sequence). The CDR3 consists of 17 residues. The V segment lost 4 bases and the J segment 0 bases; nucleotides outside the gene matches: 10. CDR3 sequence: CASSPLIGGSSYNEQFF. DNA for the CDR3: TGTGCCAGCAGCCCGCTGATCGGCGGGAGCTCCTACAATGAGCAGTTCTTC.

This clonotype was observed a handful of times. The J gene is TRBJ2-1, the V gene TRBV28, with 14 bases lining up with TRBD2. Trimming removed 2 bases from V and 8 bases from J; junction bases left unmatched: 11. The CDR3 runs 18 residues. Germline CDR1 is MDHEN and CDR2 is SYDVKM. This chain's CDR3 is CASSLGLAGGPIRDEQFF. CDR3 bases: TGTGCCAGCAGTTTAGGACTAGCGGGAGGCCCCATTCGCGATGAGCAGTTCTTC.